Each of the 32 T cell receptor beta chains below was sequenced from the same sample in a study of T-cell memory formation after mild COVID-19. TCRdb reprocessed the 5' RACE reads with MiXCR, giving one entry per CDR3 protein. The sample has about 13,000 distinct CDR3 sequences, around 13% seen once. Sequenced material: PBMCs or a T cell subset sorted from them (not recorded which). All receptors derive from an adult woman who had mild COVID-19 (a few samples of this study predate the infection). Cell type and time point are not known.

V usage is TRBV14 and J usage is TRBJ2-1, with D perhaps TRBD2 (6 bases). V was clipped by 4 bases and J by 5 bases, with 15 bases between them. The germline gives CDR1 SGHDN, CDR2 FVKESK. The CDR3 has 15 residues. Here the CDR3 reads CASSPTGTSHNEQFF. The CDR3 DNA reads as TGTGCCAGCAGCCCCACTGGGACTTCCCACAATGAGCAGTTCTTC.

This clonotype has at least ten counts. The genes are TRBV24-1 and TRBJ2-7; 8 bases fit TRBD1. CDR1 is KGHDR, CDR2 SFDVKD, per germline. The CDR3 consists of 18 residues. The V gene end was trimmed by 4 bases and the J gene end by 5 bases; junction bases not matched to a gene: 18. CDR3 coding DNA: TGTGCCACCAGTGAGCGGACAGGGAAACGGGGCTTTACTAACGAGCAGTACTTC. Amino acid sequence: CATSERTGKRGFTNEQYF.

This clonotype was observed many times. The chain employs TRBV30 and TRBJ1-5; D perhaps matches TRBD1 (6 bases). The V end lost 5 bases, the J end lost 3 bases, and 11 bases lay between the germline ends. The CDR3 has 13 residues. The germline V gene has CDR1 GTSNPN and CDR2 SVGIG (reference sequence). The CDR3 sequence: CAWERQANQPQHF. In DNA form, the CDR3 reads TGTGCCTGGGAACGACAGGCCAATCAGCCCCAGCATTTT.

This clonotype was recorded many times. CDR3 in amino acids: CASIPTGTRNTGELFF. Here the CDR3 DNA reads TGTGCCAGCATCCCGACCGGGACCAGGAACACCGGGGAGCTGTTTTTT. The chain carries TRBV2 and TRBJ2-2; tentatively, D is TRBD1 or TRBD2 (5 bases each). The V end lost 7 bases, the J end lost 1 base, and 16 bases lay between the germline ends. Germline loops: CDR1 SNHLY, CDR2 FYNNEI. The CDR3 is 16 residues long.

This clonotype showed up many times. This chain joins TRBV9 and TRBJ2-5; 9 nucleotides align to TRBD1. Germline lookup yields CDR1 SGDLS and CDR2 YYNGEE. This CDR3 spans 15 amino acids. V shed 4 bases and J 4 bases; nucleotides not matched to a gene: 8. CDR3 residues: CASSTFTGGRETQYF. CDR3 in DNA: TGTGCCAGCAGCACTTTCACAGGGGGCCGAGAGACCCAGTACTTC.

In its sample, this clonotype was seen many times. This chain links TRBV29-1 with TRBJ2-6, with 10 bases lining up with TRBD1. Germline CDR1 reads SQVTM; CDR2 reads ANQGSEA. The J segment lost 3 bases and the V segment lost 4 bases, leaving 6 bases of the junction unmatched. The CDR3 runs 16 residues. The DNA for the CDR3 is TGCAGCGTTGGCGGGACAGGGGAGGTTGGGGCCAACGTCCTGACTTTC. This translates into CSVGGTGEVGANVLTF.

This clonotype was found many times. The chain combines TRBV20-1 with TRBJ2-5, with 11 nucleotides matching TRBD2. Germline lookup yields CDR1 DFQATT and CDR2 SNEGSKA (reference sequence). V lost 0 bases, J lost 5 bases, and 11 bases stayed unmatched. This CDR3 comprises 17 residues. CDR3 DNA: TGCAGTGCTAGAGATCGGGTTAGCGGGGGGGCCGCGGAGACCCAGTACTTC. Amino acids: CSARDRVSGGAAETQYF.

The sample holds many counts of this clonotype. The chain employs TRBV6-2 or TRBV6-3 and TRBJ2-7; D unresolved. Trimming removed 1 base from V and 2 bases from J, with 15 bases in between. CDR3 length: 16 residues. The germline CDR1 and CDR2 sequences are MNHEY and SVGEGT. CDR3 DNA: TGTGCCAGCAGTTACTATTTCGCCAGTATTCCCTACGAGCAGTACTTC. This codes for CASSYYFASIPYEQYF.

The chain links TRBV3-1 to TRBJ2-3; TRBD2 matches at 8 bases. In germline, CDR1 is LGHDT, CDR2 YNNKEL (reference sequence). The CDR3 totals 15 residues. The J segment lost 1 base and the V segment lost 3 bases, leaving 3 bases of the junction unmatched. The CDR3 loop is CASSQSLAGTDTQYF. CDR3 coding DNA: TGTGCCAGCAGCCAGTCACTAGCGGGCACAGATACGCAGTATTTT.

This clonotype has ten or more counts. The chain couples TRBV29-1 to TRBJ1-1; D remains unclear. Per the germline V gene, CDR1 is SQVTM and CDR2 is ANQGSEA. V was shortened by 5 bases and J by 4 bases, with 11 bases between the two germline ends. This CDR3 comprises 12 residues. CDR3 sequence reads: CSVNVRFTEAFF. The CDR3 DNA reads TGCAGCGTTAACGTCCGATTCACTGAAGCTTTCTTT.

Here the CDR3 reads CAWSVLRTSGPPNEQFF. The CDR3 DNA reads as TGTGCCTGGAGTGTTCTCAGGACTAGCGGGCCTCCCAATGAGCAGTTCTTC. This sequence joins TRBV30 and TRBJ2-1, with TRBD2 identical over 11 bases. The CDR3 has 17 amino acids. V lost 0 bases to trimming and J lost 6 bases; unmatched junction nucleotides: 10. Germline-derived CDR1 and CDR2 are GTSNPN and SVGIG (reference sequence).

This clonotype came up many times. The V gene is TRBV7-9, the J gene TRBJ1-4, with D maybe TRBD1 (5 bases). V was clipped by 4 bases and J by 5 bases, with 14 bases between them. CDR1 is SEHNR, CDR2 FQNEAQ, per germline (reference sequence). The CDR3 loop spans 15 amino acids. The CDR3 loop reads CASSSSAGMNEKLFF. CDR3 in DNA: TGTGCCAGCAGCTCCAGTGCAGGGATGAATGAAAAACTGTTTTTT.

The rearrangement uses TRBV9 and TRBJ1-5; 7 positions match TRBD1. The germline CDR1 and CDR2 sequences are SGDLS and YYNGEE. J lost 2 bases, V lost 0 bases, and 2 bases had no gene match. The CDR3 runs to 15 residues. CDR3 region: CASSVGQGGNQPQHF. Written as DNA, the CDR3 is TGTGCCAGCAGCGTAGGACAGGGCGGCAATCAGCCCCAGCATTTT. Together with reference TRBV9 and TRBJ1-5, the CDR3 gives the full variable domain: DSGVTQTPKHLITATGQRVTLRCSPRSGDLSVYWYQQSLDQGLQFLIQYYNGEERAKGNILERFSAQQFPDLHSELNLSSLELGDSALYFCASSVGQGGNQPQHFGDGTRLSIL.

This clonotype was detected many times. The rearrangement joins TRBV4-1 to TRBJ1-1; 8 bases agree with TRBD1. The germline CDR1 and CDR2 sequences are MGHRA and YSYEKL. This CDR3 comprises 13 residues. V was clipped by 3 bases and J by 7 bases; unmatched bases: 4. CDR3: CASSHHRGGEAFF. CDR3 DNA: TGCGCCAGCAGCCACCACAGGGGGGGTGAAGCTTTCTTT.

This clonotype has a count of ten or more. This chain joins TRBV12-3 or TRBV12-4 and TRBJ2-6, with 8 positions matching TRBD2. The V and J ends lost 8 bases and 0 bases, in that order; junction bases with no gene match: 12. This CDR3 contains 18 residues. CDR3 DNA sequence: TGTGCCAGCCTAAAGAGCGGGAGAATCTACTCTGGGGCCAACGTCCTGACTTTC. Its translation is CASLKSGRIYSGANVLTF.

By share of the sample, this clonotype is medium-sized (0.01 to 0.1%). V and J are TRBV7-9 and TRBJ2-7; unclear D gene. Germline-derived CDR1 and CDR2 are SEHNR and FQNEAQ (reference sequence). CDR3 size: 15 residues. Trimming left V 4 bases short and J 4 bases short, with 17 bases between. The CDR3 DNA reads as TGTGCCAGCAGCTCCGCGACACAACGGGCTTACGAGCAGTACTTC. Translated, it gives CASSSATQRAYEQYF.

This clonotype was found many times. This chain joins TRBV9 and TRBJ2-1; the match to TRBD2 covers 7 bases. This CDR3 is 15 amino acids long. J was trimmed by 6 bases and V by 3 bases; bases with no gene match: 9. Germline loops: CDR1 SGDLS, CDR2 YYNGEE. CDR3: CASSASNRGVNEQFF. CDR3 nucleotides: TGTGCCAGCAGCGCCTCAAATCGGGGGGTCAATGAGCAGTTCTTC.

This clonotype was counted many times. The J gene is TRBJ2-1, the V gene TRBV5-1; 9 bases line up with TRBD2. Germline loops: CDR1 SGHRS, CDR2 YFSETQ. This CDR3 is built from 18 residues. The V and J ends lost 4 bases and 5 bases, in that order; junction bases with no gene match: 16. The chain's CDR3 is CASSNTKMAGGPHNEQFF. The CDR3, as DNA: TGCGCCAGCAGCAATACGAAAATGGCGGGAGGGCCACACAATGAGCAGTTCTTC.

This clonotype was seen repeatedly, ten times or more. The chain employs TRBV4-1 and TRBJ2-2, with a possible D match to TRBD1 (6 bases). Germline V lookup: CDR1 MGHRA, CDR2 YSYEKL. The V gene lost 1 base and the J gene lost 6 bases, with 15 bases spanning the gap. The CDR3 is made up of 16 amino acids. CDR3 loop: CASSQGQGKEAGELFF. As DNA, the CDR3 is TGCGCCAGCAGCCAAGGGCAGGGGAAGGAGGCCGGGGAGCTGTTTTTT.

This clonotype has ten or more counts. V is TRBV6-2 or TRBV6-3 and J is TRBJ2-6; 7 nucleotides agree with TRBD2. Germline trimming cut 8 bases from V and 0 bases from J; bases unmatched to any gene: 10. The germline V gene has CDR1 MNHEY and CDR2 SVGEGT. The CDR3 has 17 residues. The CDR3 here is CASRERAGLSGANVLTF. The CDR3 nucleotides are TGTGCCAGCCGGGAGAGAGCGGGACTCTCTGGGGCCAACGTCCTGACTTTC.

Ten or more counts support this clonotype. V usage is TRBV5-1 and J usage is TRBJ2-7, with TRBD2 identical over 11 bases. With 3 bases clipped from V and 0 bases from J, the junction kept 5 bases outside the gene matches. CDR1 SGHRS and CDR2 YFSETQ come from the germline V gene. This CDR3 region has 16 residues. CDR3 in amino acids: CASSWDGTSGSYEQYF. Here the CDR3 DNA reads TGCGCCAGCAGCTGGGACGGGACTAGCGGCTCCTACGAGCAGTACTTC.

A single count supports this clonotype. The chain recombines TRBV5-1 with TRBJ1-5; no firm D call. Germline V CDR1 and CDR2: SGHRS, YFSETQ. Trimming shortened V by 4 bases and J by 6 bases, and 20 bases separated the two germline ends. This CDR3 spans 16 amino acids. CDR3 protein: CASSPGVSSLGQPQHF. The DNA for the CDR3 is TGCGCCAGCAGCCCGGGTGTTAGCAGTCTCGGTCAGCCCCAGCATTTT.

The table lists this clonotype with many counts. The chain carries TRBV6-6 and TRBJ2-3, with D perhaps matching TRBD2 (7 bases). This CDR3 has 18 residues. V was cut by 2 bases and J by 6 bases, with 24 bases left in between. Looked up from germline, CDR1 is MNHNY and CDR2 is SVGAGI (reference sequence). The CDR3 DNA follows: TGTGCCAGCAGTTACAGGGTTTATGGTGGGAGGGGGGTGGATACGCAGTATTTT. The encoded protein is CASSYRVYGGRGVDTQYF.

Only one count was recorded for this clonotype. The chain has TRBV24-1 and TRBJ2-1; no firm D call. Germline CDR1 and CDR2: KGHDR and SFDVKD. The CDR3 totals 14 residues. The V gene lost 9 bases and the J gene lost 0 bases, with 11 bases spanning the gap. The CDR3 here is CATAPAGSYNEQFF. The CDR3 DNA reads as TGTGCCACCGCCCCCGCCGGCTCCTACAATGAGCAGTTCTTC.

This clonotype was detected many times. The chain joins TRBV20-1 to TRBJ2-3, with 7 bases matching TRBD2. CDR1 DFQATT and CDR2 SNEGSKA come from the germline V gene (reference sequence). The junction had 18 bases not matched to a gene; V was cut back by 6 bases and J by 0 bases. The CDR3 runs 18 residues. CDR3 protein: CSAVLGRSVQSSTDTQYF. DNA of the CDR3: TGCAGTGCCGTCCTCGGGAGGAGTGTCCAGTCTAGCACAGATACGCAGTATTTT.

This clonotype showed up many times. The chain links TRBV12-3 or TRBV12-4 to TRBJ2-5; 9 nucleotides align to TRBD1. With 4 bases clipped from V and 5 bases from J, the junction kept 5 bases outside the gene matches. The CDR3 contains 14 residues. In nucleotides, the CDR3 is TGTGCCAGCAGTTCCAGGACAGGGGTGGAGACCCAGTACTTC. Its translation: CASSSRTGVETQYF.

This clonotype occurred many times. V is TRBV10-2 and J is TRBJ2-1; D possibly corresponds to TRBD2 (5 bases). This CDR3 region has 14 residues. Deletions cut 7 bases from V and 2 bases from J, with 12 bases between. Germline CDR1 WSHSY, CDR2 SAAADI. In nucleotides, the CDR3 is TGCGCCAGCACCGAGAGCGGCACCTACAATGAGCAGTTCTTC. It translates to CASTESGTYNEQFF.

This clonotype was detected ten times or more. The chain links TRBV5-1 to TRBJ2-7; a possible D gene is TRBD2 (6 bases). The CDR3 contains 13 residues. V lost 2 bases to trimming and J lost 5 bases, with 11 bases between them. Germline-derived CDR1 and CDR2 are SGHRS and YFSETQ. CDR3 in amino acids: CASSFQGGDEQYF. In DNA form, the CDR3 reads TGCGCCAGCAGCTTCCAGGGCGGGGACGAGCAGTACTTC.

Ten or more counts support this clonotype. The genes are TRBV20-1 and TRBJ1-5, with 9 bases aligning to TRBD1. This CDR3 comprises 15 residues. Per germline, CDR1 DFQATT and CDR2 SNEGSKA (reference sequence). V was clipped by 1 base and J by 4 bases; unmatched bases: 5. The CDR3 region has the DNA TGCAGTGCTAGAGGGACAGGGGTTGGTAATCAGCCCCAGCATTTT. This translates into CSARGTGVGNQPQHF.

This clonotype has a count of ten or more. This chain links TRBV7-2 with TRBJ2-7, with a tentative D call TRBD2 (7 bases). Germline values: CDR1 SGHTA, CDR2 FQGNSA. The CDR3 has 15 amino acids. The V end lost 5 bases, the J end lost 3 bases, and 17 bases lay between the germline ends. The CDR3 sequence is CASSPTGGGSYEQYF. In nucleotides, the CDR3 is TGTGCCAGCAGCCCAACGGGGGGCGGAAGCTACGAGCAGTACTTC.

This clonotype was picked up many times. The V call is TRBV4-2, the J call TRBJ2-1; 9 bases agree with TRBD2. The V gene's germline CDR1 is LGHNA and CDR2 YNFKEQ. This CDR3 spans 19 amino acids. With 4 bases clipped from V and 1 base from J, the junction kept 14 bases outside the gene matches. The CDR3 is CASSPHSGSLFPSYNEQFF. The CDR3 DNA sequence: TGTGCCAGCAGCCCGCATAGCGGGAGCCTATTTCCGTCCTACAATGAGCAGTTCTTC.

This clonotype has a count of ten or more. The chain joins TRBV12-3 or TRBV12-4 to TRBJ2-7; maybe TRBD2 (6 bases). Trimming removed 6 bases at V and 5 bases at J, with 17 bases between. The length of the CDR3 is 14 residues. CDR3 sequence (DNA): TGTGCCAGCAGGGCCGTAGGAGGGAGAGACGAGCAGTACTTC. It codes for CASRAVGGRDEQYF.